This T cell receptor (beta chain) was sequenced during a study of radiation and T cells in renal cell carcinoma. Noted time point: blood 2 weeks post-SBRT. Sample treatment: 15 Gy SBRT to primary tumor, nephrectomy 4 weeks later. The J segment lost 3 bases and the V segment lost 5 bases, leaving 9 bases of the junction unmatched. The CDR3 covers 15 residues. From germline, CDR1 is LNHDA and CDR2 SQIVND (reference sequence). Some clones are missing from TCRdb's copy, which holds only in-frame ones; the method was immunoSEQ multiplex PCR. The data contain about 150,000 clones, 87% of them singletons. Here the sequenced sample was blood, taken from a patient whose treatment included radiotherapy and nephrectomy. The chain joins TRBV19 to TRBJ1-2, with 7 bases aligning to TRBD1. This sequence originates from a woman between 50 and 59 years old with renal cell carcinoma. The CDR3 DNA is TGTGCCAGTAGTGACCGACAGGGAGTCGACTATGGCTACACCTTC. The encoded protein is CASSDRQGVDYGYTF. Filled out from reference TRBV19 and TRBJ1-2, the complete variable domain reads DGGITQSPKYLFRKEGQNVTLSCEQNLNHDAMYWYRQDPGQGLRLIYYSQIVNDFQKGDIAEGYSVSREKKESFPLTVTSAQKNPTAFYLCASSDRQGVDYGYTFGSGTRLTVV.